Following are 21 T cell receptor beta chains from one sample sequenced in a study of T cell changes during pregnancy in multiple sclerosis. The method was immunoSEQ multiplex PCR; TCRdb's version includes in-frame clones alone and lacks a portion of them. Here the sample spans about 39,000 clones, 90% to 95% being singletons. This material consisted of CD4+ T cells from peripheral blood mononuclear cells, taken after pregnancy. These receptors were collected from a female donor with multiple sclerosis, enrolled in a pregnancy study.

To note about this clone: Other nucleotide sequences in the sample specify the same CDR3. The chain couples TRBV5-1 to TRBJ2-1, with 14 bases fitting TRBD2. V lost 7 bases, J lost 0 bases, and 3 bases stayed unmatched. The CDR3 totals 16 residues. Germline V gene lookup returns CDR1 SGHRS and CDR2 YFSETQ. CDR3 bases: TGCGCCAGCTCCGGGACTAGCGGGGGCTCCTACAATGAGCAGTTCTTC. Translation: CASSGTSGGSYNEQFF.

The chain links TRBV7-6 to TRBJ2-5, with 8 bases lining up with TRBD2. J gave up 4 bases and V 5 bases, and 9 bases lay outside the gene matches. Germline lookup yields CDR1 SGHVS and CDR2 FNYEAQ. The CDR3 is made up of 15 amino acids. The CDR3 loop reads CASSLTAGVLETQYF. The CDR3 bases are TGTGCCAGCAGCCTAACAGCGGGGGTTTTAGAGACCCAGTACTTC. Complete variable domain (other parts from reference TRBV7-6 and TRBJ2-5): GAGVSQSPRYKVTKRGQDVALRCDPISGHVSLYWYRQALGQGPEFLTYFNYEAQQDKSGLPNDRFSAERPEGSISTLTIQRTEQRDSAMYRCASSLTAGVLETQYFGPGTRLLVL.

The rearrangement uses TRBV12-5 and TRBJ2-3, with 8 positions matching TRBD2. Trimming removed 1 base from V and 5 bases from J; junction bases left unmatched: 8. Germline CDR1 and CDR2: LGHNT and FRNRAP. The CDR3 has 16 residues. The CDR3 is CASGLGGAGAGDTQYF. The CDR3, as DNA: TGTGCTAGTGGTTTGGGTGGAGCGGGGGCGGGAGATACGCAGTATTTT.

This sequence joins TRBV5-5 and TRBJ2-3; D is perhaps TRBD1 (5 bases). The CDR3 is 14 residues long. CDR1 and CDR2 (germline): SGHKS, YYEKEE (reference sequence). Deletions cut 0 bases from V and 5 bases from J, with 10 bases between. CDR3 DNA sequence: TGTGCCAGCAGCTTGGGCAGGGTTCGAGATACGCAGTATTTT. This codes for CASSLGRVRDTQYF.

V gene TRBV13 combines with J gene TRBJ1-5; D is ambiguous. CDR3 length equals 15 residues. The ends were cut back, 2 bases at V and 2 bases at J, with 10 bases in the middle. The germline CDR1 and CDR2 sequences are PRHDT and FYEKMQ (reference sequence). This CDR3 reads CASSLSKGGNQPQHF. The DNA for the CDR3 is TGTGCCAGCAGCTTATCAAAGGGAGGCAATCAGCCCCAGCATTTT.

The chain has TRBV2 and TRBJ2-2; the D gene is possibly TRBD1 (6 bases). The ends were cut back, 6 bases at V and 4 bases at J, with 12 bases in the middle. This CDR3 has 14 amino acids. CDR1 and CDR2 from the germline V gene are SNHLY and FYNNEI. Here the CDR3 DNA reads TGTGCCAGCAGGTCCGACAGGTCCACCGGGGAGCTGTTTTTT. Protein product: CASRSDRSTGELFF.

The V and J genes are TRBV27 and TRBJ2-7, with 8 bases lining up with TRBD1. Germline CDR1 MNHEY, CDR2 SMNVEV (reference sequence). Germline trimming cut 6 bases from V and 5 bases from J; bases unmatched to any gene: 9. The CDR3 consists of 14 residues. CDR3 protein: CASSDRGPIDEQYF. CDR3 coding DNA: TGTGCCAGCAGCGACAGGGGCCCAATCGACGAGCAGTACTTC.

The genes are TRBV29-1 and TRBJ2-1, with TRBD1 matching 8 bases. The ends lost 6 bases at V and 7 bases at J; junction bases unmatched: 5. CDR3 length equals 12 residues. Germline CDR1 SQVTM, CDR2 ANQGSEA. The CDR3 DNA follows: TGCAGCGTCGGGACAGGACGGAATGAGCAGTTCTTC. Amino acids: CSVGTGRNEQFF.

The CDR3: CASSLGDSTNSPLHF. CDR3 DNA: TGTGCCAGCAGCTTAGGGGACAGTACTAATTCACCCCTCCACTTT. The chain links TRBV11-1 to TRBJ1-6; 7 nucleotides match TRBD1. This CDR3 spans 15 amino acids. Trimming at V came to 1 base and at J to 6 bases, leaving 3 bases not matched to a gene. CDR1 SGHAT and CDR2 FQDESV come from the germline V gene (reference sequence).

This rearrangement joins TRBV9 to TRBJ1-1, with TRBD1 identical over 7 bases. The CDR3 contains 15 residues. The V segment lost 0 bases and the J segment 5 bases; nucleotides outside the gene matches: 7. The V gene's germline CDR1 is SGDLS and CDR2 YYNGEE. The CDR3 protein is CASSVEGPRGTEAFF. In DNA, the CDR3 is TGTGCCAGCAGCGTAGAGGGACCCAGGGGGACTGAAGCTTTCTTT.

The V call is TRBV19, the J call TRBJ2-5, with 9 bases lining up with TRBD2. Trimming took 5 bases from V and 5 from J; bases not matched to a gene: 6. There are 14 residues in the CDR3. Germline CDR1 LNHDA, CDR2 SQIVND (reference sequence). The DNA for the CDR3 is TGTGCCAGTAGTGCTATAGCGGGGGAGGAGACCCAGTACTTC. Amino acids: CASSAIAGEETQYF.

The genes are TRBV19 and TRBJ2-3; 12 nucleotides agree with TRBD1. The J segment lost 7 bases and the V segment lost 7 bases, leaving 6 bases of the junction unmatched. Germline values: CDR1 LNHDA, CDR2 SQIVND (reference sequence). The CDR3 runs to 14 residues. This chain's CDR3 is CASTPGQGANTQYF. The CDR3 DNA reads TGTGCCAGTACTCCGGGACAGGGGGCGAATACGCAGTATTTT.

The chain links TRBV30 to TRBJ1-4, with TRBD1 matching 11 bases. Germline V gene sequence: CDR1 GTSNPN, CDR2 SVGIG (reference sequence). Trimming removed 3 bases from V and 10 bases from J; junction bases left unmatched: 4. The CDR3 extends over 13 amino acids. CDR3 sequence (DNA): TGTGCCTGGAGCCCGGGACAGGGGGGAAAACTGTTTTTT. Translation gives CAWSPGQGGKLFF.

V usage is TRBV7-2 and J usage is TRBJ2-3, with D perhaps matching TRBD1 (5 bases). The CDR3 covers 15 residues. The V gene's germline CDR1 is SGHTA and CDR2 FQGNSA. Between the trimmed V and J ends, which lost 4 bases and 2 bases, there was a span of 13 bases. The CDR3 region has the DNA TGTGCCAGCAGCTCCAGACAGACCAACACAGATACGCAGTATTTT. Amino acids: CASSSRQTNTDTQYF.

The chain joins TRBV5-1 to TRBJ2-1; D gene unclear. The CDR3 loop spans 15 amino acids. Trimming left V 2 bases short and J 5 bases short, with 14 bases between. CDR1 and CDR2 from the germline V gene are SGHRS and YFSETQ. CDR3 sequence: CASSFNTYRDNEQFF. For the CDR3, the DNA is TGCGCCAGCAGCTTCAACACATACCGGGACAATGAGCAGTTCTTC.

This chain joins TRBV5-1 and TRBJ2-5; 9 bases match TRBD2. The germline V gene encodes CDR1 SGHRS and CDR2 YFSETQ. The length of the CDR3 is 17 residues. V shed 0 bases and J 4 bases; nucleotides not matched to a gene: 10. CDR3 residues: CASSLGLSGGRVETQYF. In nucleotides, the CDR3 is TGCGCCAGCAGCTTGGGGCTTAGCGGGGGACGTGTAGAGACCCAGTACTTC.

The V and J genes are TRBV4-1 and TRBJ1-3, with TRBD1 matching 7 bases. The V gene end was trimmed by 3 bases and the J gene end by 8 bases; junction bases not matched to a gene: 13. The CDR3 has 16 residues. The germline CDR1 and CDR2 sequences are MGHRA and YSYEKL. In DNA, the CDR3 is TGCGCCAGCAGCCACCAAGACAGGGTTCCACTTTACACCATATATTTT. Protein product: CASSHQDRVPLYTIYF.

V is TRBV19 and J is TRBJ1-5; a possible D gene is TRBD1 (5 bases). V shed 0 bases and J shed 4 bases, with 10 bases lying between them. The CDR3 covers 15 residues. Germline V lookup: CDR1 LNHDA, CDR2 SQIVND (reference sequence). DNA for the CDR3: TGTGCCAGTAGTATAGATATGGCAGGGAATCAGCCCCAGCATTTT. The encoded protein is CASSIDMAGNQPQHF. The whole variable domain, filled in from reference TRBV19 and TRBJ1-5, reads DGGITQSPKYLFRKEGQNVTLSCEQNLNHDAMYWYRQDPGQGLRLIYYSQIVNDFQKGDIAEGYSVSREKKESFPLTVTSAQKNPTAFYLCASSIDMAGNQPQHFGDGTRLSIL.

CDR3 protein: CASSQAYTEAFF. The CDR3 nucleotides read TGTGCCAGCAGCCAGGCATACACTGAAGCTTTCTTT. The chain links TRBV6-5 to TRBJ1-1; D is undetermined. The germline V gene has CDR1 MNHEY and CDR2 SVGAGI. The V end lost 6 bases, the J end lost 3 bases, and 8 bases lay between the germline ends. The CDR3 is 12 residues long.

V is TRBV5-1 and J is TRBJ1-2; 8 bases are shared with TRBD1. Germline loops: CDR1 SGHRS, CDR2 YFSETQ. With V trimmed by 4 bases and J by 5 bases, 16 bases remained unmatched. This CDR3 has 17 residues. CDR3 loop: CASSRGQGSREGYGYTF. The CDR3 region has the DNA TGCGCCAGCAGCAGAGGACAGGGAAGTCGTGAGGGTTATGGCTACACCTTC.

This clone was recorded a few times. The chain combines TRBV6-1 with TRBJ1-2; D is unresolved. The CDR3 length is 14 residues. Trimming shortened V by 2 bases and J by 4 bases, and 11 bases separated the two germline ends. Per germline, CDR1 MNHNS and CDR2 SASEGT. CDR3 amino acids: CASSEFEASYGYTF. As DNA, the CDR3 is TGTGCCAGCAGTGAATTCGAGGCCTCCTATGGCTACACCTTC.